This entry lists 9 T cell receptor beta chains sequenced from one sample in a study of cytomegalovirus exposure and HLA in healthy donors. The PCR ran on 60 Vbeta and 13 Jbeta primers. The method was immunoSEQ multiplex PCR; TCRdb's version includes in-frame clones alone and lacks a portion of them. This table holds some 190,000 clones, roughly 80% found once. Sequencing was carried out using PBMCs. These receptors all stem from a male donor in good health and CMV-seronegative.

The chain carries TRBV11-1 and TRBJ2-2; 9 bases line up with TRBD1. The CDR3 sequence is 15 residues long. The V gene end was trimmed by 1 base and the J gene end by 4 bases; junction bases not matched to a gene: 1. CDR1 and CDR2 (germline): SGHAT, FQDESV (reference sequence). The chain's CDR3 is CASSLEDRGTGELFF. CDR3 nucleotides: TGTGCCAGCAGCTTAGAGGACAGGGGCACCGGGGAGCTGTTTTTT.

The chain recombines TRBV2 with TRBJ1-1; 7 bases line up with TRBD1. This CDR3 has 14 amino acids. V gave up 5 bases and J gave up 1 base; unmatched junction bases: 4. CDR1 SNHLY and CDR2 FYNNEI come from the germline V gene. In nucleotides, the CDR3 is TGTGCCAGCAGTCGACGGGACAGGAACACTGAAGCTTTCTTT. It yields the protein CASSRRDRNTEAFF. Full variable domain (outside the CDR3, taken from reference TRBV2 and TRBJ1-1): EPEVTQTPSHQVTQMGQEVILRCVPISNHLYFYWYRQILGQKVEFLVSFYNNEISEKSEIFDDQFSVERPDGSNFTLKIRSTKLEDSAMYFCASSRRDRNTEAFFGQGTRLTVV.

The CDR3 DNA follows: TGTGCCAGCAGCTTAGGACTCGCTCCAGACTCCACCGGGGAGCTGTTTTTT. Amino acids: CASSLGLAPDSTGELFF. The V gene is TRBV13, the J gene TRBJ2-2; D gene ambiguous. This CDR3 region has 17 residues. Germline CDR1 reads PRHDT; CDR2 reads FYEKMQ (reference sequence). Trimming removed 0 bases from V and 4 bases from J, with 15 bases in between.

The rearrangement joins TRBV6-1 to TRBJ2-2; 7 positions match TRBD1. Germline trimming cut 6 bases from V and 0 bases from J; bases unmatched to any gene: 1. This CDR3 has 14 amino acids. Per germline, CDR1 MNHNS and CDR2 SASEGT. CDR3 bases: TGTGCCAGCAGCCAGGGGGCGAACACCGGGGAGCTGTTTTTT. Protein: CASSQGANTGELFF.

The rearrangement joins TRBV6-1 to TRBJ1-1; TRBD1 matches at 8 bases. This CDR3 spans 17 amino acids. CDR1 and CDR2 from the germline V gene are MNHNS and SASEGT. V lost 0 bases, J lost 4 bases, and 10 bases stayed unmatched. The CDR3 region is CASSEALQGAQGTEAFF. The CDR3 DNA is TGTGCCAGCAGTGAAGCGCTGCAGGGGGCTCAAGGCACTGAAGCTTTCTTT.

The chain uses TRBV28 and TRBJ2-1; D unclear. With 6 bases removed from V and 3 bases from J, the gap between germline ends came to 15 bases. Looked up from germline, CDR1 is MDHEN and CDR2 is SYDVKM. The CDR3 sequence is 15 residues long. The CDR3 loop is CASSHRSAGYNEQFF. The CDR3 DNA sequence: TGTGCCAGCAGCCACCGGAGCGCCGGCTACAATGAGCAGTTCTTC.

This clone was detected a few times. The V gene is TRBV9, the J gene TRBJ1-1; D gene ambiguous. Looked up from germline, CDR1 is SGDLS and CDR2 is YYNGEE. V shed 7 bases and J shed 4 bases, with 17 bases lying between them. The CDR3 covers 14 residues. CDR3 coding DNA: TGTGCCAGCGGAAACTTTGGGTCAGGCACTGAAGCTTTCTTT. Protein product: CASGNFGSGTEAFF.

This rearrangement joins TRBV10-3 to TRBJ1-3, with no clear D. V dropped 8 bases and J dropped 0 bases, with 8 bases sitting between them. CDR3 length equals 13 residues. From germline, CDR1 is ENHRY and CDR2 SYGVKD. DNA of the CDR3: TGTGCCATCGGCCCTAGCTCTGGAAACACCATATATTTT. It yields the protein CAIGPSSGNTIYF.

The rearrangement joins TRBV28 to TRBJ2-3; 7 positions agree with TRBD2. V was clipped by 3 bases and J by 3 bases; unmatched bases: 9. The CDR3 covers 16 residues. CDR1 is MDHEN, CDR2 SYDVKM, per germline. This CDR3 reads CASSFLGAGKTDTQYF. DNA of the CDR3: TGTGCCAGCAGTTTCTTGGGAGCGGGAAAGACAGATACGCAGTATTTT.